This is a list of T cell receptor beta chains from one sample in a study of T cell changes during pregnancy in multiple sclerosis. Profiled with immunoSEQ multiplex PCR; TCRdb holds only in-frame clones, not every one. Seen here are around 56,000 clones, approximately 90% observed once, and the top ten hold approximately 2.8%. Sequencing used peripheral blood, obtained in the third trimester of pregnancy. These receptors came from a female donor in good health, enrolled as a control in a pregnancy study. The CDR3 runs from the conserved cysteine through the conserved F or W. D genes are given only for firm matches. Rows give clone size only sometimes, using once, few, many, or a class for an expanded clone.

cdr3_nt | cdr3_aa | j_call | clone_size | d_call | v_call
TGTGCCAGCAGTTTTCACGGGGTTGAAGCTTTCTTT | CASSFHGVEAFF | TRBJ1-1 | few | - | TRBV27
TGTGCCAGCAGAAAAGCGGGGGGTTCAGATACGCAGTATTTT | CASRKAGGSDTQYF | TRBJ2-3 | - | TRBD2 | TRBV27
TGTGCCAGCAGCTTAGATCTAGCGAGCTCCTACGAGCAGTACTTC | CASSLDLASSYEQYF | TRBJ2-7 | - | - | TRBV11-3
TGTGCCAGCGAGACGGGGGGGGTAGAGACCCAGTACTTC | CASETGGVETQYF | TRBJ2-5 | - | TRBD2 | TRBV2
TGTGCCAGCAGTGACCGGGACAGTTATTCACCCCTCCACTTT | CASSDRDSYSPLHF | TRBJ1-6 | - | TRBD1 | TRBV6-1
TGTGCCAGCAGTGACTCTTTCGGAGAGACCCAGTACTTC | CASSDSFGETQYF | TRBJ2-5 | - | - | TRBV6-4
TGTGCCAGCTCACAAGAAGCGGGACAGGTGGTTTTAGAGTACTTC | CASSQEAGQVVLEYF | TRBJ2-7 | - | - | TRBV18
TGTGCCATCAGTCCAAGGGGGACAGGGCTCCGCCAAGAGACCCAGTACTTC | CAISPRGTGLRQETQYF | TRBJ2-5 | - | TRBD1 | TRBV10-3
TGTGCCAGCAGCAGGGGGCGCGGGGAAAAACTGTTTTTT | CASSRGRGEKLFF | TRBJ1-4 | - | TRBD1 | TRBV9
TGTGCCAGCACAAGGGCGGGGGACACAGATACGCAGTATTTT | CASTRAGDTDTQYF | TRBJ2-3 | - | TRBD2 | TRBV9
TGCGCCAGCAGTCGGGACAGGGCCTATGGCTACACCTTC | CASSRDRAYGYTF | TRBJ1-2 | - | TRBD1 | TRBV10-1
TGTGCCAGCTCACCACTGCAGGTCGAATTTGAAAAACTGTTTTTT | CASSPLQVEFEKLFF | TRBJ1-4 | once | - | TRBV18
TGTGCCAGCAGCCCCCCCGGGACAGGGGAGACTGGCTACACCTTC | CASSPPGTGETGYTF | TRBJ1-2 | - | TRBD1 | TRBV7-2
TGCGCCAGCAGCTTGGTGGGACTAGCGGGAGGGAACGTTTACGAGCAGTACTTC | CASSLVGLAGGNVYEQYF | TRBJ2-7 | - | TRBD2 | TRBV5-1
TGTGCCAGCAGCTTACAGGGATTGTCCTACGAGCAGTACTTC | CASSLQGLSYEQYF | TRBJ2-7 | - | - | TRBV7-9
TGTGCCACTCGCCCGGGAAGCTCCTACAATGAGCAGTTCTTC | CATRPGSSYNEQFF | TRBJ2-1 | - | - | TRBV19
TGCGCCAGCAGCCTTTACGGGACAGGGGGTTACACTAGCACAGATACGCAGTATTTT | CASSLYGTGGYTSTDTQYF | TRBJ2-3 | - | TRBD1 | TRBV4-1
TGTGCCAGCAGCTTAGGTTTGGCGGGAAGCCTTGGCTACACCTTC | CASSLGLAGSLGYTF | TRBJ1-2 | - | - | TRBV5-6
TGTGCCAGCAGCCTATACAGTCCTCGGAACACCGGGGAGCTGTTTTTT | CASSLYSPRNTGELFF | TRBJ2-2 | - | - | TRBV7-2
TGTGCCAGCTCACCCCGCCAGGACAGGGGATACAATGAGCAGTTCTTC | CASSPRQDRGYNEQFF | TRBJ2-1 | - | TRBD1 | TRBV18
TGTGCCAGTAGTAAGGGACAGGGGGATGCCTACACCTTC | CASSKGQGDAYTF | TRBJ1-2 | - | TRBD1 | TRBV19
TGTGCCAGCAGTGATATGACAGGGAACTATGGCTACACCTTC | CASSDMTGNYGYTF | TRBJ1-2 | - | TRBD1 | TRBV6-1
TGTGCCAGCAGCTCCACCACAGGGTCGTATGGCTACACCTTC | CASSSTTGSYGYTF | TRBJ1-2 | - | - | TRBV7-9
TGTGCCAGCAGTGGGTCCGAAACGGGACAGGGGGCGGCTCAGCCCCAGCATTTT | CASSGSETGQGAAQPQHF | TRBJ1-5 | - | TRBD1 | TRBV25-1
TGTGCCAGCAGCCCGGACAGCAACACGAACACTGAAGCTTTCTTT | CASSPDSNTNTEAFF | TRBJ1-1 | - | - | TRBV7-3
TGTGCCACCAGCAAGCGGTCGGGAGAGCAGTACTTC | CATSKRSGEQYF | TRBJ2-7 | - | - | TRBV15
TGTGCCAGCAGTCTAAACGTCCTACAAGAGACCCAGTACTTC | CASSLNVLQETQYF | TRBJ2-5 | - | - | TRBV7-9
TGTGCCAGCAGCCCCCCGGCGGGGGACAATGAGCAGTTCTTC | CASSPPAGDNEQFF | TRBJ2-1 | - | TRBD2 | TRBV11-3
TGTGCCAGCAGCTTAGTGGTAGCGGGGGGCTTCAATGAGCAGTTCTTC | CASSLVVAGGFNEQFF | TRBJ2-1 | - | TRBD2 | TRBV7-2
TGCGCCAGCAGCTTGGCCCCGACAGCCTACGAGCAGTACTTC | CASSLAPTAYEQYF | TRBJ2-7 | - | - | TRBV5-1
TGCGCCAGCAGCCAAAACGGTGCGGGACAGCCCCAGCATTTT | CASSQNGAGQPQHF | TRBJ1-5 | - | - | TRBV4-3
TGTGCCAGCAGCGAAAGGGGTGGGACTAGCGGGTACAATGAGCAGTTCTTC | CASSERGGTSGYNEQFF | TRBJ2-1 | - | TRBD2 | TRBV7-3
TGTGCCAGTAGTAGATCCGGGACTTTCGAAGCTTTCTTT | CASSRSGTFEAFF | TRBJ1-1 | - | - | TRBV19
TGTGCCAGCTCGGGTAGGGGCCTTGGTGAAGCTTTCTTT | CASSGRGLGEAFF | TRBJ1-1 | - | - | TRBV18
TGTGCCAGCAGCTCGGGACTAGCGGGAGTCCACGAGCAGTACTTC | CASSSGLAGVHEQYF | TRBJ2-7 | - | TRBD2 | TRBV9
TGTGCCAGCAGTTTCCTCACAGGGGCGGACACCGGGGAGCTGTTTTTT | CASSFLTGADTGELFF | TRBJ2-2 | - | TRBD1 | TRBV27
TGTGCTAGTGCCTCGGAGGTCGTCGGGGAGCAGTTCTTC | CASASEVVGEQFF | TRBJ2-1 | once | - | TRBV12-5
TGCGCCAGCAGCTTGGAGGGGGGGTGGACTGAAGCTTTCTTT | CASSLEGGWTEAFF | TRBJ1-1 | few | - | TRBV5-1
TGTGCCAGCAGTTACAGAGGGTCTGGCTACACCTTC | CASSYRGSGYTF | TRBJ1-2 | - | - | TRBV6-6
TGCGCCAGCAGCTTGGCCCCAGGGAATGGGGCCAACGTCCTGACTTTC | CASSLAPGNGANVLTF | TRBJ2-6 | - | - | TRBV5-1
TGCAGCGTTGGTGGGCTAGCGGTGATAGGAGTTTCAGATACGCAGTATTTT | CSVGGLAVIGVSDTQYF | TRBJ2-3 | - | TRBD2 | TRBV29-1
TGTGCCAGCAGCTTCATAACTCGGGGCGAGCAGTACTTC | CASSFITRGEQYF | TRBJ2-7 | - | - | TRBV7-2
TGTGCCAGCAGCTTAGATCTCCTCAATCAGCCCCAGCATTTT | CASSLDLLNQPQHF | TRBJ1-5 | once | - | TRBV11-2